This T cell receptor beta chain appears in the sequencing data of a study of OX40 agonist ivuxolimab in advanced cancers. This CDR3 region has 16 residues. Germline lookup yields CDR1 KGHSH and CDR2 LQKENI. V was shortened by 2 bases and J by 6 bases, with 14 bases between the two germline ends. Assay used: immunoSEQ multiplex PCR; TCRdb lists only in-frame clones, some missing. The repertoire holds tens of thousands of clones, with more than 70% as singletons. This sequence joins TRBV18 and TRBJ1-6; D remains ambiguous. This material consisted of CD4+ or CD8+ T cells sorted from blood, taken in a trial of the OX40 agonist ivuxolimab. This sequence originates from an adult with an advanced solid tumor such as melanoma, head and neck, liver or kidney cancer. CDR3 bases: TGTGCCAGCTCACCATTACAACGGGGTTCTAATTCACCCCTCCACTTT. Its translation: CASSPLQRGSNSPLHF.